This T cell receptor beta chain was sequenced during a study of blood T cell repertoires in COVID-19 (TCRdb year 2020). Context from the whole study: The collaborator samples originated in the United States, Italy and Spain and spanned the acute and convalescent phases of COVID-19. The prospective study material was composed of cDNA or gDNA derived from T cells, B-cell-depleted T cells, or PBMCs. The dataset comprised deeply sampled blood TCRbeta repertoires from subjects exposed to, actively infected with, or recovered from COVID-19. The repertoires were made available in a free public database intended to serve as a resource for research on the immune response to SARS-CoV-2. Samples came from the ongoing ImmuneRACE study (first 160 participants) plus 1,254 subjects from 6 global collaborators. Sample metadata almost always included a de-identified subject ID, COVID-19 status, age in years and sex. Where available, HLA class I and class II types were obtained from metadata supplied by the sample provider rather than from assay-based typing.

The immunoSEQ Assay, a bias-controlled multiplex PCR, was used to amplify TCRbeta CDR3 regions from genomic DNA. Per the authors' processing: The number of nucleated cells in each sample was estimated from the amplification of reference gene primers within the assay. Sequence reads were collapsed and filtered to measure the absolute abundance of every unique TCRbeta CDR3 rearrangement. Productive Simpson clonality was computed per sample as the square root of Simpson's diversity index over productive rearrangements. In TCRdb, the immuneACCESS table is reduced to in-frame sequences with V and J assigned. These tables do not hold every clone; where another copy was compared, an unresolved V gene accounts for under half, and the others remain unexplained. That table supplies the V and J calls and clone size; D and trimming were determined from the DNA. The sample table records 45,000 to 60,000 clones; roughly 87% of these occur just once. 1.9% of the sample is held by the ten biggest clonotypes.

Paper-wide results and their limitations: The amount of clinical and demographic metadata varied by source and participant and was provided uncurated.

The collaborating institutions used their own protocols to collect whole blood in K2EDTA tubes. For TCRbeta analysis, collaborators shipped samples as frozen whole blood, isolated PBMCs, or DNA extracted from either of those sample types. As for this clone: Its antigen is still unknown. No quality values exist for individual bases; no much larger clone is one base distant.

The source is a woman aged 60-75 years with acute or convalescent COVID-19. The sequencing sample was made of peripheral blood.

CDR3 protein: CASTTGQNNEQFF. DNA sequence: TGTGCCAGCACCACTGGACAGAACAATGAGCAGTTCTTC. The chain employs TRBV2 and TRBJ2-1; TRBD1 could be the D gene, as 6 bases match. The CDR3 goes from the cysteine to the phenylalanine over 13 residues. Only the CDR3 part of the read is kept: 39 bases, read in frame from the first base. The junction shows trimming of 7 bases on V and 5 bases on J, plus 12 bases between the germline ends. CDR1 and CDR2, per the germline V gene, are SNHLY and FYNNEI.